Given below is one T cell receptor beta chain in context. Its antigen is still unknown. Each individual donor underwent a draw of ten milliliters of peripheral blood. These data belong to a study of blood T cells in healthy people across ages. Study conclusions and caveats: Diversity was estimated from one million T cells, and these estimates were considered underestimates. The fall in TCR beta diversity per million T cells was roughly linear with age. CMV status of donors was unknown, possibly confounding expanded clonotype changes.

It was with a sample-barcoded 5' primer and a J-beta primer mix that a second PCR of roughly 7 to 11 cycles was run. TCRdb analysed the 5' RACE reads with MiXCR anew, one entry per CDR3 protein. Of over 1.5 million distinct CDR3 sequences listed, around half are singletons. Germline V CDR1 and CDR2: SGDLS, YYNGEE. The CDR3 has 18 residues. Trimming pared 0 bases from V and 2 bases from J, leaving 15 bases between. J is TRBJ2-6 and V is TRBV9, with D maybe TRBD1 (5 bases). Sequenced: blood. The source of this sequence is a woman aged 40-49 years in good health. The CDR3 loop is CASSVDARAGAGANVLTF. The CDR3 coding sequence is TGTGCCAGCAGCGTAGACGCCAGGGCTGGGGCTGGGGCCAACGTCCTGACTTTC.